This T cell receptor beta chain was obtained from a study of control samples from healthy donors and cancer patients. CDR3 length: 13 residues. The junction had 7 bases not matched to a gene; V was cut back by 0 bases and J by 15 bases. The V gene's germline CDR1 is MGHRA and CDR2 YSYEKL. This table comes from immunoSEQ multiplex PCR, and its TCRdb copy is limited to in-frame clones, with some not included. The repertoire has around 200,000 clones, 85% to 95% of them found once; the top ten carry roughly 1.6%. Sequenced: blood. V gene TRBV4-1 combines with J gene TRBJ2-1, with 8 nucleotides matching TRBD2. This TCR was sampled from a man aged 45-65 years in good health. This chain's CDR3 is CASSQEGSGDAFF. The CDR3 DNA sequence: TGCGCCAGCAGCCAAGAAGGTAGCGGGGATGCGTTCTTC.